This T cell receptor beta chain is from a study of blood T cell repertoires in COVID-19. V trimming: 6 bases; J trimming: 6 bases; junction bases outside the gene matches: 4. This CDR3 is built from 15 residues. From germline, CDR1 is MNHEY and CDR2 SMNVEV (reference sequence). How the authors handled the data: Using reference gene primer amplification, nucleated cell counts were estimated. Method: immunoSEQ multiplex PCR; TCRdb's copy keeps in-frame clones and lacks some. For V, J and clone size, that table is used; D and trimming come from the DNA. The sample shows over 150,000 clones, less than 90% of them seen only once.

Sequenced sample: peripheral blood. The chain couples TRBV27 to TRBJ2-1; 14 nucleotides line up with TRBD2. The clonotype comes from a man younger than 35 with active or convalescent COVID-19. The CDR3 nucleotides read TGTGCCAGCAGCAACGGACTAGCGGGGGGCAATGAGCAGTTCTTC. Protein product: CASSNGLAGGNEQFF.